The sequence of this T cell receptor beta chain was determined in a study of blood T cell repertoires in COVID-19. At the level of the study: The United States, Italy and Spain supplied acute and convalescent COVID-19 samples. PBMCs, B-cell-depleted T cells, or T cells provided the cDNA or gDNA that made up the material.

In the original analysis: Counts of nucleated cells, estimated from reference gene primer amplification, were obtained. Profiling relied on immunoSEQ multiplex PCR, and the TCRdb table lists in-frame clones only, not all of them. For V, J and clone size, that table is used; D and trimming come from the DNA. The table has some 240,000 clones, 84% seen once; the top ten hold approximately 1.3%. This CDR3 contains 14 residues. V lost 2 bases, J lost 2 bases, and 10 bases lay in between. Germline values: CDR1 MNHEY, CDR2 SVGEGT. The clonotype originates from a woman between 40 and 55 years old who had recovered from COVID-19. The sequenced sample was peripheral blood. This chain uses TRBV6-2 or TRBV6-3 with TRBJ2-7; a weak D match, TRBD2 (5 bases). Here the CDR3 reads CASSYVGEPYEQYF. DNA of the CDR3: TGTGCCAGCAGTTACGTCGGGGAACCCTACGAGCAGTACTTC.